Detailed here is one T cell receptor (beta chain). These data come from a study of blood T cell repertoires in COVID-19. Study in general: The samples span acute and convalescent COVID-19 from the United States, Italy and Spain. PBMCs, B-cell-depleted T cells, or T cells were the source of the cDNA or gDNA that made up the material.

Study processing details: Reference gene primers were amplified, and this amplification served to estimate nucleated cell counts. Using immunoSEQ multiplex PCR, the repertoire was profiled, and TCRdb retains in-frame clones only, with some absent. V, J and clone size reflect that table, while D and trimming were determined from the DNA. The sample contains about 100,000 clones, over 85% of which appear only once. Sequenced input: peripheral blood. This receptor was taken from a human donor with COVID-19, enrolled during active disease. The donor label of this sample is uncertain.

CDR3 sequence (DNA): TGTGCCAGCAGTTACTCGATCGGACAGAACTACGAGCAGTACTTC. Its translation: CASSYSIGQNYEQYF. The rearrangement uses TRBV6-6 and TRBJ2-7, with a weak D call TRBD1 (6 bases). The V and J ends lost 0 bases and 3 bases respectively, with 12 bases between them. This CDR3 contains 15 residues. Germline CDR1 and CDR2: MNHNY and SVGAGI (reference sequence).